These T cell receptor beta chains were read from a single sample in a study of T cell responses to AZD1222 COVID-19 vaccine. Sequencing was performed with immunoSEQ multiplex PCR; in TCRdb, only in-frame clones are kept and a portion is missing. The sample carries 150,000 or so clones, 90% recorded once. Sequencing was performed on peripheral blood, taken on day 0 of AZD1222 vaccination. The receptors were sampled from an adult in good health. The CDR3 runs from the conserved cysteine through the conserved F or W. D genes are given only for firm matches. The size entry is marked missing in some rows and otherwise reads once, few, many or a size class.

j_call v_call clone_size d_call cdr3_aa cdr3_nt
TRBJ1-4 TRBV6-5 once TRBD1 CASSYISGTANEKLFF TGTGCCAGCAGTTACATCTCCGGGACAGCGAATGAAAAACTGTTTTTT
TRBJ2-4 TRBV6-5 . . CASSSAAKNIQYF TGTGCCAGCAGTTCTGCGGCCAAAAACATTCAGTACTTC
TRBJ1-2 TRBV19 . . CASTPGLNYGYTF TGTGCCAGTACCCCAGGGCTGAACTATGGCTACACCTTC
TRBJ2-7 TRBV12-5 . TRBD2 CASGSPIAGAHYEQYF TGTGCTAGTGGTTCACCCATAGCGGGGGCCCACTACGAGCAGTACTTC
TRBJ1-1 TRBV7-9 . . CASSLVDREAFF TGTGCCAGCAGCTTAGTCGACAGGGAAGCTTTCTTT
TRBJ1-6 TRBV5-1 . . CASGMGAGANSPLHF TGCGCCAGCGGGATGGGGGCAGGGGCAAATTCACCCCTCCACTTT
TRBJ2-5 TRBV7-9 . TRBD2 CASSLARASGEPQETQYF TGTGCCAGCAGCTTAGCGCGGGCTAGCGGGGAGCCACAAGAGACCCAGTACTTC
TRBJ1-3 TRBV19 . . CASSVGTFGNTIYF TGTGCCAGTAGCGTCGGCACGTTTGGAAACACCATATATTTT
TRBJ2-2 TRBV7-9 . . CASSSLDTGELFF TGTGCCAGCAGCTCCTTGGACACCGGGGAGCTGTTTTTT
TRBJ1-5 TRBV28 . . CASSSGGARDQPQHF TGTGCCAGCAGTTCGGGGGGCGCACGGGATCAGCCCCAGCATTTT
TRBJ1-4 TRBV19 . . CASSTNGEKLFF TGTGCCAGTAGTACGAATGGGGAAAAACTGTTTTTT
TRBJ1-4 TRBV7-9 . . CASSPWTEGKLFF TGTGCCAGCAGCCCCTGGACAGAGGGAAAACTGTTTTTT
TRBJ1-5 TRBV15 . . CATTGGRVNQPQHF TGTGCCACCACCGGGGGGAGGGTTAATCAGCCCCAGCATTTT
TRBJ2-3 TRBV10-3 . TRBD2 CAIGVASGGPQSDTQYF TGTGCCATCGGCGTAGCTAGCGGGGGGCCCCAATCAGATACGCAGTATTTT
TRBJ1-2 TRBV3-1/TRBV3-2 . . CASSQAPGTDGYTF TGTGCCAGCAGCCAAGCCCCGGGGACGGACGGCTACACCTTC
TRBJ1-1 TRBV5-1 once . CASSPPPYAEAFF TGCGCCAGCAGCCCACCACCTTATGCTGAAGCTTTCTTT
TRBJ1-1 TRBV6-5 . . CASSSLLGNTEAFF TGTGCCAGCAGCTCCCTGTTGGGGAACACTGAAGCTTTCTTT
TRBJ2-7 TRBV27 . . CASRLLGGEQYF TGTGCCAGCCGTCTCCTGGGGGGCGAGCAGTACTTC
TRBJ1-2 TRBV4-3 . . CASSQGGANYGYTF TGCGCCAGCAGCCAAGGGGGGGCGAACTATGGCTACACCTTC
TRBJ2-7 TRBV24-1 . . CATSSSRYPSSYEQYF TGTGCCACCAGTAGCTCGCGGTACCCCAGCTCCTACGAGCAGTACTTC
TRBJ1-5 TRBV5-1 . . CASSFGQGDQPQHF TGCGCCAGCAGCTTTGGCCAGGGCGATCAGCCCCAGCATTTT
TRBJ2-7 TRBV28 . TRBD2 CASTKGASGVQQYF TGTGCCAGCACAAAAGGGGCTAGCGGGGTCCAGCAGTACTTC
TRBJ2-7 TRBV27 few . CASSWAARESYEQYF TGTGCCAGCAGTTGGGCTGCACGAGAATCCTACGAGCAGTACTTC
TRBJ2-3 TRBV6-5 . . CASRISTDTQYF TGTGCCAGCAGAATTAGCACAGATACGCAGTATTTT
TRBJ1-5 TRBV19 few . CASSIPRSWGTNQPQHF TGTGCCAGTAGTATCCCTCGGTCCTGGGGGACCAATCAGCCCCAGCATTTT
TRBJ2-1 TRBV7-8 few . CASSSPGFQSAEQFF TGTGCCAGCAGTTCCCCGGGTTTTCAATCGGCCGAGCAGTTCTTC
TRBJ2-2 TRBV19 once . CASSISGADTGELFF TGTGCCAGTAGTATTTCGGGGGCGGACACCGGGGAGCTGTTTTTT
TRBJ2-1 TRBV7-6 . . CASSPGGGIYNEQFF TGTGCCAGCAGCCCAGGGGGAGGAATCTACAATGAGCAGTTCTTC
TRBJ2-1 TRBV21-1 . . CASGGTGAYNEQFF TGTGCCAGCGGCGGGACAGGGGCTTACAATGAGCAGTTCTTC
TRBJ1-1 TRBV7-2 once . CASSRSGIKAFF TGTGCCAGCAGCAGATCAGGGATCAAAGCTTTCTTT
TRBJ2-7 TRBV6-1 . . CASTLTSQGPYEQYF TGTGCCAGCACCCTAACAAGCCAGGGACCCTACGAGCAGTACTTC
TRBJ2-1 TRBV5-1 . TRBD2 CASSLGLAGAYNEQFF TGCGCCAGCAGCTTGGGACTAGCGGGTGCCTACAATGAGCAGTTCTTC
TRBJ1-1 TRBV28 . . CASSPGPRSNTEAFF TGTGCCAGCAGCCCCGGGCCGCGCTCGAACACTGAAGCTTTCTTT
TRBJ2-1 TRBV4-2 . . CASSQAGAVGNEQFF TGTGCCAGCAGCCAAGCCGGGGCCGTGGGGAATGAGCAGTTCTTC
TRBJ1-5 TRBV10-3 . TRBD1 CATRQGRDQPQHF TGTGCCACCCGACAGGGGCGCGATCAGCCCCAGCATTTT
TRBJ2-5 TRBV7-2 . . CASSLLVGVQETQYF TGTGCCAGCAGCTTATTGGTCGGGGTACAAGAGACCCAGTACTTC
TRBJ1-2 TRBV28 . . CASSLSRGGYTF TGTGCCAGCAGTTTATCGCGCGGTGGCTACACCTTC
TRBJ1-2 TRBV30 . TRBD1 CAWRLAGTEGYTF TGTGCCTGGAGGTTGGCCGGGACAGAAGGCTACACCTTC
TRBJ2-5 TRBV19 . . CASSIRGPQETQYF TGTGCCAGTAGTATCCGTGGGCCCCAAGAGACCCAGTACTTC
TRBJ2-2 TRBV30 . TRBD1 CAWRRQGVTGELFF TGTGCCTGGAGGAGACAGGGGGTCACCGGGGAGCTGTTTTTT
TRBJ2-1 TRBV5-1 . . CASSLAGAAGYNEQFF TGCGCCAGCAGCTTGGCGGGTGCCGCGGGGTACAATGAGCAGTTCTTC
TRBJ2-7 TRBV13 . TRBD1 CASSLVDRGTEQYF TGTGCCAGCAGCTTGGTGGACAGGGGAACCGAGCAGTACTTC
TRBJ2-7 TRBV5-1 . . CASSLLTESYEQYF TGCGCCAGCAGCTTGTTGACAGAATCCTACGAGCAGTACTTC
TRBJ2-3 TRBV29-1 . . CSVDFSSWADTQYF TGCAGCGTTGATTTTAGCTCTTGGGCAGATACGCAGTATTTT
TRBJ1-1 TRBV2 . . CASRPGLPGTEAFF TGTGCCAGCAGGCCGGGCCTCCCTGGGACTGAAGCTTTCTTT
TRBJ2-7 TRBV29-1 few . CSVEGSQGISYEQYF TGCAGCGTTGAGGGGTCTCAGGGAATCAGCTACGAGCAGTACTTC
TRBJ2-7 TRBV7-2 once TRBD1 CASSFPGQYYELYF TGTGCCAGCAGTTTTCCGGGACAGTACTACGAGCTGTACTTC
TRBJ1-1 TRBV30 . . CAWRDIMNTEAFF TGTGCCTGGCGGGACATCATGAACACTGAAGCTTTCTTT
TRBJ1-5 TRBV28 . . CASSLEPYSNQPQHF TGTGCCAGCAGTTTGGAACCTTATAGCAATCAGCCCCAGCATTTT
TRBJ2-7 TRBV24-1 . TRBD2 CATSDLIRTSGGAEVWYEQYF TGTGCCACCAGTGATTTGATAAGGACTAGCGGGGGGGCCGAGGTATGGTACGAGCAGTACTTC
TRBJ1-1 TRBV28 . . CASSSEGNQNTEAFF TGTGCCAGCAGTTCGGAAGGGAACCAGAACACTGAAGCTTTCTTT
TRBJ1-1 TRBV5-1 . . CASSLDPGGTEAFF TGCGCCAGCAGCTTGGATCCGGGGGGGACTGAAGCTTTCTTT
TRBJ1-3 TRBV18 . . CASSPGAGTRNTIYF TGTGCCAGCTCACCAGGGGCCGGGACCCGAAACACCATATATTTT
TRBJ2-7 TRBV12-3/TRBV12-4 . . CASSSTGYEQYF TGTGCCAGCAGCTCGACAGGTTACGAGCAGTACTTC
TRBJ1-1 TRBV7-9 . . CASSPQGNTEAFF TGTGCCAGCAGCCCACAGGGAAACACTGAAGCTTTCTTT
TRBJ1-3 TRBV7-2 . . CASSLDLVQGLTGNTIYF TGTGCCAGCAGCTTAGACCTGGTTCAGGGCCTTACTGGAAACACCATATATTTT
TRBJ1-1 TRBV28 . . CASMSGYTEAFF TGTGCCAGCATGAGCGGCTACACTGAAGCTTTCTTT
TRBJ1-2 TRBV10-2 . . CASSERGPRYGYTF TGCGCCAGCAGTGAAAGAGGGCCGCGCTATGGCTACACCTTC
TRBJ1-2 TRBV2 . . CASSGLVIGYTF TGTGCCAGCAGTGGATTGGTGATAGGCTACACCTTC
TRBJ2-7 TRBV3-1/TRBV3-2 . . CASSQEEGRSEQYF TGTGCCAGCAGCCAAGAGGAGGGTAGGAGCGAGCAGTACTTC